This entry lists 7 T cell receptor beta chains sequenced from one sample in a study of T cell responses to AZD1222 COVID-19 vaccine. The repertoire was sequenced with immunoSEQ multiplex PCR; TCRdb's copy has only in-frame clones and lacks some. The table has some 130,000 clones, roughly 92% seen once. This sample comprised peripheral blood, obtained on day 0 of AZD1222 vaccination. The receptors originated from an adult in good health.

V is TRBV6-5 and J is TRBJ2-7; 9 positions match TRBD1. Germline V gene sequence: CDR1 MNHEY, CDR2 SVGAGI. The trim removed 6 bases at V and 0 bases at J, leaving 6 bases unmatched. This CDR3 has 15 residues. In DNA form, the CDR3 reads TGTGCCAGCAGACCCCGACAGGGGGACTCCTACGAGCAGTACTTC. This encodes CASRPRQGDSYEQYF.

This sequence joins TRBV5-6 and TRBJ2-5; 12 bases are a match to TRBD2. J gave up 4 bases and V 6 bases, and 1 base lay outside the gene matches. The germline V gene encodes CDR1 SGHDT and CDR2 YYEEEE. The CDR3 runs 13 residues. CDR3 region: CASKTSGRETQYF. The CDR3 nucleotides are TGTGCCAGCAAGACTAGCGGGAGAGAGACCCAGTACTTC.

The chain links TRBV6-6 to TRBJ2-7; a possible D gene is TRBD1 (5 bases). The length of the CDR3 is 14 residues. In germline, CDR1 is MNHNY, CDR2 SVGAGI (reference sequence). V lost 5 bases and J lost 3, with 14 bases in between. CDR3 bases: TGTGCCAGCAGTCCAGGGCTCTCAATCTACGAGCAGTACTTC. This gives the protein CASSPGLSIYEQYF.

This chain connects TRBV29-1 to TRBJ2-5; D remains unclear. The V end was cut by 6 bases, the J end by 2 bases, with 7 bases between. The V gene's germline CDR1 is SQVTM and CDR2 ANQGSEA. This CDR3 is 11 amino acids long. In DNA, the CDR3 is TGCAGCGTCGCTTCGCAAGAGACCCAGTACTTC. Its protein product is CSVASQETQYF.

This clone was recorded once. The gene calls are TRBV4-2 and TRBJ1-2; weak D call: TRBD1 (5 bases). The CDR3 length is 18 residues. Germline CDR1 is LGHNA and CDR2 is YNFKEQ. Trimming cost V 1 base and J 7 bases, with 25 bases left between them. This CDR3 reads CASSQVARAGTRAVGYTF. CDR3 sequence (DNA): TGTGCCAGCAGCCAAGTCGCGAGGGCGGGGACGAGGGCGGTTGGCTACACCTTC.

The CDR3 here is CASSLSLGSGNTIYF. CDR3 DNA sequence: TGTGCCAGCAGCTTATCCCTTGGCTCTGGAAACACCATATATTTT. This chain connects TRBV7-2 to TRBJ1-3, with D unresolved. Germline values: CDR1 SGHTA, CDR2 FQGNSA. This CDR3 has 15 amino acids. Trimming removed 2 bases from V and 0 bases from J, with 8 bases in between.

The gene calls are TRBV19 and TRBJ1-4; no clear D. CDR3 length equals 14 residues. Per the germline V gene, CDR1 is LNHDA and CDR2 is SQIVND (reference sequence). Trimming removed 3 bases at V and 2 bases at J, with 7 bases between. The CDR3 DNA reads as TGTGCCAGTAGTATCATACAGACTAATGAAAAACTGTTTTTT. Amino acid sequence: CASSIIQTNEKLFF.